This record covers a single T cell receptor beta chain. Its antigen is unknown. There were no recent acute infections or vaccinations among the donors, who were healthy HIV-negative adults. In the original analysis: In the immunoSEQ data, sequences were junction-only and lacked quality scores, so filtering differed. The table came from immunoSEQ multiplex PCR; TCRdb's copy has only in-frame clones and leaves some out. Clone size and V and J calls were adopted from that table, with D and trimming inferred from the DNA. Counted here are under 2.5 million clones, about nine tenths occurring once; the ten biggest clones make up 0.37%. This sample stems from a study of shared clonotypes between healthy human individuals. The CDR3 is 16 residues long. CDR1 is MDHEN and CDR2 is SYDVKM in the germline V gene. Germline trimming cut 0 bases from V and 0 bases from J; bases unmatched to any gene: 1. Whole-study findings and limits: Memory subsets generally showed smaller estimated richness than naive subsets did.

This chain links TRBV28 with TRBJ2-1, with 8 bases fitting TRBD2. Sequences were obtained from naive CD4+ T cells from PBMCs. Subset specified: CD45RA+ positively selected. The clonotype originates from a man aged 18 to 29 in good health. Some clones in this sample may be carry-over from other donors' samples. CDR3 DNA sequence: TGTGCCAGCAGTTTATGGAGCGGGAGCTCCTACAATGAGCAGTTCTTC. It translates to CASSLWSGSSYNEQFF.